This TCR beta chain was retrieved from a study of blood T cell repertoires in COVID-19. About the research overall: The analysed material was cDNA or gDNA that came from T cells, B-cell-depleted T cells, or PBMCs.

Profiled with immunoSEQ multiplex PCR; TCRdb holds only in-frame clones, not every one. This table has over 250,000 clones, 83% appearing once. CDR1 is SGHRS and CDR2 is YFSETQ in the germline V gene. V dropped 4 bases and J dropped 0; count of bases not matched to a gene: 13. This CDR3 comprises 19 residues. This chain uses TRBV5-1 with TRBJ2-3; 11 bases align to TRBD2. The sequenced sample consisted of peripheral blood. This TCR was sampled from a woman aged 45-65 years who had recovered from COVID-19. CDR3 nucleotide sequence: TGCGCCAGCAGCCACGGGTTCGGTAGCGGGGGGGCAAGCACAGATACGCAGTATTTT. Protein: CASSHGFGSGGASTDTQYF.